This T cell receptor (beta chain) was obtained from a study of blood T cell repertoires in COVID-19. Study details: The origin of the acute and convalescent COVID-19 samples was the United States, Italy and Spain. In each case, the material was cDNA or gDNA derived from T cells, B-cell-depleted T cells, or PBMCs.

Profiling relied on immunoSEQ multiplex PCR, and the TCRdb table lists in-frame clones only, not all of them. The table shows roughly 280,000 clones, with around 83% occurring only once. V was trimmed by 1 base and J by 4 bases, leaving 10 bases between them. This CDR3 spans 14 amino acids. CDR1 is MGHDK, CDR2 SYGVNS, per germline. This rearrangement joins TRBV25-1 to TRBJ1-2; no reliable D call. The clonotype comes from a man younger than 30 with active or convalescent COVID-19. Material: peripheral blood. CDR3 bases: TGTGCCAGCAGTGAATTAACCCACGGCTATGGCTACACCTTC. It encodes CASSELTHGYGYTF.